These 9 T cell receptor beta chains originate from one sample sequenced in a study of blood T cell repertoires in COVID-19. The data were produced by immunoSEQ multiplex PCR, yet TCRdb's version contains in-frame clones alone and is incomplete. This sample has some 80,000 clones; 88% occur once, and the top ten carry roughly 20%. Sequencing used peripheral blood. These receptors were collected from a human donor in a cohort sampled during active COVID-19.

This chain joins TRBV3-1 (or the pseudogene TRBV3-2) and TRBJ2-1, with TRBD1 identical over 9 bases. The CDR3 has 19 amino acids. Germline CDR1 and CDR2: LGHDT and YNNKEL (reference sequence). Trimming cost V 1 base and J 1 base; bases outside gene matches: 11. CDR3 bases: TGTGCCAGCAGCCAAGGTATAACAGGGGGCGATATTTCCTACAATGAGCAGTTCTTC. Its protein product is CASSQGITGGDISYNEQFF.

The V gene is TRBV2, the J gene TRBJ2-3; 13 bases map to TRBD2. The J segment lost 5 bases and the V segment lost 4 bases, leaving 6 bases of the junction unmatched. The CDR3 covers 16 residues. Germline-derived CDR1 and CDR2 are SNHLY and FYNNEI. DNA for the CDR3: TGTGCCAGCAGTGTCGTCGGACTAGCGGGGGTAGATACGCAGTATTTT. Its protein product is CASSVVGLAGVDTQYF.

CDR3: CASSPGRGANTGELFF. The CDR3 DNA follows: TGCGCCAGCAGCCCAGGCAGGGGGGCGAACACCGGGGAGCTGTTTTTT. This rearrangement joins TRBV5-1 to TRBJ2-2, with D perhaps TRBD1 (7 bases). This CDR3 spans 16 amino acids. The germline gives CDR1 SGHRS, CDR2 YFSETQ. V gave up 4 bases and J gave up 0 bases, with 13 bases separating them.

The chain couples TRBV2 to TRBJ2-1, with 8 positions matching TRBD1. The CDR3 consists of 15 residues. The junction had 4 bases not matched to a gene; V was cut back by 4 bases and J by 2 bases. CDR1 is SNHLY, CDR2 FYNNEI, per germline. CDR3 in DNA: TGTGCCAGCAGTGCTGACAGGGGAGCCTACAATGAGCAGTTCTTC. Translation gives CASSADRGAYNEQFF.

About this clone itself: Other DNA sequences within the sample encode an identical CDR3. The gene calls are TRBV27 and TRBJ1-5; TRBD1 agrees at 7 bases. The CDR3 contains 15 residues. Germline CDR1 is MNHEY and CDR2 is SMNVEV (reference sequence). Germline trimming cut 5 bases from V and 4 bases from J; bases unmatched to any gene: 8. The CDR3 region has the DNA TGTGCCAGCAGTGTGAAGACAGGGCCGAATCAGCCCCAGCATTTT. It codes for CASSVKTGPNQPQHF.

The chain recombines TRBV7-3 with TRBJ2-3; 7 bases line up with TRBD1. CDR3 length: 15 amino acids. V was pared by 5 bases and J by 0 bases, with 5 bases of the junction left unmatched. Germline assignment: CDR1 SGHTA and CDR2 FQGTGA. The CDR3 protein is CASSVQGSSTDTQYF. The CDR3 nucleotides are TGTGCCAGCAGCGTACAGGGGTCTAGCACAGATACGCAGTATTTT.

V usage is TRBV7-2 and J usage is TRBJ1-6; D might be TRBD1 (6 bases). The CDR3 spans 13 residues. V was cut by 3 bases and J by 7 bases, with 7 bases left in between. CDR1 and CDR2 (germline): SGHTA, FQGNSA. In nucleotides, the CDR3 is TGTGCCAGCAGCTTGGACAGCAATTCACCCCTCCACTTT. Residues: CASSLDSNSPLHF.

This clone appeared once. The chain combines TRBV19 with TRBJ1-6, with TRBD1 as a possible D gene (5 bases). Germline CDR1 reads LNHDA; CDR2 reads SQIVND (reference sequence). Between the trimmed V and J ends, which lost 3 bases and 7 bases, there was a span of 10 bases. The CDR3 contains 14 residues. This CDR3 is CASSMGQGNSPLHF. The CDR3 DNA sequence: TGTGCCAGTAGTATGGGGCAGGGAAATTCACCCCTCCACTTT.

The chain links TRBV25-1 to TRBJ1-4; D not certain. From germline, CDR1 is MGHDK and CDR2 SYGVNS. This CDR3 is 18 amino acids long. Deletions cut 2 bases from V and 8 bases from J, with 24 bases between. The CDR3 nucleotides are TGTGCCAGCAGTGAAACACCGGGAAGACCTGGGAAAGGGGAAAAACTGTTTTTT. Protein product: CASSETPGRPGKGEKLFF. Based on the CDR3 plus reference TRBV25-1 and TRBJ1-4, the full variable domain is EADIYQTPRYLVIGTGKKITLECSQTMGHDKMYWYQQDPGMELHLIHYSYGVNSTEKGDLSSESTVSRIRTEHFPLTLESARPSHTSQYLCASSETPGRPGKGEKLFFGSGTQLSVL.